This TCR beta chain was captured by sequencing in a study of shared clonotypes between healthy human individuals. CD45RO negativity and positive selection for CCR7 defined naive CD8 cells, a population that excluded terminally differentiated effector memory CD45RA+ cells. The study drew all its donors from Caucasian adults living in Nashville, Tennessee. Assay: immunoSEQ multiplex PCR; the TCRdb copy retains only in-frame clones and omits some. Of millions of clones listed, about 92% are singletons. The trim removed 7 bases at V and 3 bases at J, leaving 9 bases unmatched. CDR1 is MDHEN and CDR2 is SYDVKM in the germline V gene. This CDR3 region has 14 residues.

The sequenced sample consisted of naive CD8+ T cells from PBMCs. J is TRBJ2-7 and V is TRBV28; 7 bases are a match to TRBD1. This receptor was identified in a man younger than 35 in good health. Some clones in this sample may be carry-over from other donors' samples. CDR3 sequence: CASIDRDRGYEQYF. The CDR3 DNA reads as TGTGCCAGCATCGACCGGGACAGAGGCTACGAGCAGTACTTC.